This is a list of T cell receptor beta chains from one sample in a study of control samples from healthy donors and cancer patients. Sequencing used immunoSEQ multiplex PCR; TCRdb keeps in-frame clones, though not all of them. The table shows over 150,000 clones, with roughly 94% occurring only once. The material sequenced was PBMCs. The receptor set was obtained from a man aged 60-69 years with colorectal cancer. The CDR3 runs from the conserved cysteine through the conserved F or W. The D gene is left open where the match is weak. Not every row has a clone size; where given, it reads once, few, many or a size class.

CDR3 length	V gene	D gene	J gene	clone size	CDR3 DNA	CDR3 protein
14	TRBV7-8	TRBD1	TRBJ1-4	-	TGTGCCAGCAGCTCCACAGGGGTTTTGGAAAAACTGTTTTTT	CASSSTGVLEKLFF
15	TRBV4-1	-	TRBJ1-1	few	TGCGCCAGCAGCCAAGAGACAGCCCTGAACACTGAAGCTTTCTTT	CASSQETALNTEAFF
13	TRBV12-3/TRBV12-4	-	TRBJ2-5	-	TGTGCCAGCAGGCCCGGACTGGAAGAGACCCAGTACTTC	CASRPGLEETQYF
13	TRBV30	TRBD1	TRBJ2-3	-	TGTGCCTGGAGTGACTACAGGGGCGTTACGCAGTATTTT	CAWSDYRGVTQYF
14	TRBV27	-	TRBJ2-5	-	TGTGCCAGTACCACAGGGTACGGCGGGGAGACCCAGTACTTC	CASTTGYGGETQYF
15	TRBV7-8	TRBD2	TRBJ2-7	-	TGTGCCAGCAGCCCGGTAGCGGGACCTACCTACGAGCAGTACTTC	CASSPVAGPTYEQYF
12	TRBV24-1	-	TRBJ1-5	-	TGTGCCACCAGCCTAGGGAATCAGCCCCAGCATTTT	CATSLGNQPQHF
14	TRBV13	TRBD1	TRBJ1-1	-	TGTGCCAGCAGCTCCCGACAGGGGGACACTGAAGCTTTCTTT	CASSSRQGDTEAFF
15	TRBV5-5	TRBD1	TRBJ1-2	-	TGTGCCAGCAGCTTGACGGGACAGGGAAACTATGGCTACACCTTC	CASSLTGQGNYGYTF
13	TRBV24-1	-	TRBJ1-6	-	TGTGCCACCAGCGCTGGGGGGGTATCACCCCTCCACTTT	CATSAGGVSPLHF
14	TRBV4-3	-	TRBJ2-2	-	TGCGCCAGCAGCCAAGATTTCGGGACCGGGGAGCTGTTTTTT	CASSQDFGTGELFF
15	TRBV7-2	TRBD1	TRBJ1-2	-	TGTGCCAGCAGCTTAGTTTCAGGGGGCGGGACAGGCTACACCTTC	CASSLVSGGGTGYTF
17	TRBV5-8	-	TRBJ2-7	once	TGTGCCAGCAGCTTGGCCAAGGTGAGGGGGAGCTCCTACGAGCAGTACTTC	CASSLAKVRGSSYEQYF
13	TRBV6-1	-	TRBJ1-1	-	TGTGCCAGCAGTGAGAGCGGTGGTACTGAAGCTTTCTTT	CASSESGGTEAFF
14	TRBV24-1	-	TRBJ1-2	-	TGTGCCACCAGTGATTTGAAGCAGGGATATGGCTACACCTTC	CATSDLKQGYGYTF
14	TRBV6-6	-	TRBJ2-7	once	TGTGCCAGCAGTTACGGGAATGGCAACTACGAGCAGTACTTC	CASSYGNGNYEQYF
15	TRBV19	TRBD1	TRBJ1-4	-	TGTGCCAGTAGTGCCGGACAGGGGCACGGTGAAAAACTGTTTTTT	CASSAGQGHGEKLFF
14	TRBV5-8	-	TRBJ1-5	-	TGTGCCAGCACCTCTCCACAGGGCACTCAGCCCCAGCATTTT	CASTSPQGTQPQHF
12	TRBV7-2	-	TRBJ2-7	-	TGTGCCAGCAGCTTAACGGTCGCGAAGCAGTACTTC	CASSLTVAKQYF
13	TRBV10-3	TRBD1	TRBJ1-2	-	TGTGCCATCAGACCAGGGGGCGCGGTCGGCTACACCTTC	CAIRPGGAVGYTF
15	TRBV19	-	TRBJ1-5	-	TGTGCCAGTAGTATAGCGGGGGGCGCGGTTCAGCCCCAGCATTTT	CASSIAGGAVQPQHF
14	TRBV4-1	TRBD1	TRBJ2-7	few	TGCGCCAGCAGCCAAGAGACAGGGGGCTACGAGCAGTACTTC	CASSQETGGYEQYF
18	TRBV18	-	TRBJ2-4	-	TGTGCCAGCTCACCACCGGGGCGGACGCTGGTAGCCAAAAACATTCAGTACTTC	CASSPPGRTLVAKNIQYF
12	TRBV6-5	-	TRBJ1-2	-	TGTGCCAGCACCTTCGTGGGTCTTGGCTACACCTTC	CASTFVGLGYTF
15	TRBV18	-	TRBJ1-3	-	TGTGCCAGCTCACAGACCCAGGCAGGGGAAAACACCATATATTTT	CASSQTQAGENTIYF
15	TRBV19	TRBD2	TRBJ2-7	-	TGTGCCAGTAGTATAGACGGACTAGCGGGCTACGAGCAGTACTTC	CASSIDGLAGYEQYF
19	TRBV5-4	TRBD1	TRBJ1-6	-	TGTGCCAGCAGCTTGGACAGGGGCGACGCGAGCTCCTATAATTCACCCCTCCACTTT	CASSLDRGDASSYNSPLHF
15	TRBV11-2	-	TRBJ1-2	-	TGTGCCAGCAGCCACACTAGACAGGCTAACTATGGCTACACCTTC	CASSHTRQANYGYTF
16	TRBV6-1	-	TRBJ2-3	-	TGTGCCAGCAGTGCCGTGCCCCCTATGAGCACAGATACGCAGTATTTT	CASSAVPPMSTDTQYF
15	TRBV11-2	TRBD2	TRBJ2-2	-	TGTGCCAGCAGCTTACTAGCGGGGGCCGCCGGGGAGCTGTTTTTT	CASSLLAGAAGELFF
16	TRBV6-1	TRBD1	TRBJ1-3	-	TGTGCCAGCAGTGAGTCCGGGACAGTCTCTGGAAACACCATATATTTT	CASSESGTVSGNTIYF
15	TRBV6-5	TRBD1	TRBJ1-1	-	TGTGCCAGCAGTTCTCCGGGACAGGGGGCTACTGAAGCTTTCTTT	CASSSPGQGATEAFF
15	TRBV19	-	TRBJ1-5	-	TGTGCCAGTAGTGAGACATCTGGCAGCAATCAGCCCCAGCATTTT	CASSETSGSNQPQHF
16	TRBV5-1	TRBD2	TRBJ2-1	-	TGCGCCAGCAGCTCTCAGACTAGCGGGGGGTACAATGAGCAGTTCTTC	CASSSQTSGGYNEQFF
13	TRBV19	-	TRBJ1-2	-	TGTGCCAGTAGTATCGACGGGATCTATGGCTACACCTTC	CASSIDGIYGYTF
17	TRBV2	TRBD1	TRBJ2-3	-	TGTGCCAGCAGTGGCCGTTGGGACAGGGGCGAAACAGATACGCAGTATTTT	CASSGRWDRGETDTQYF
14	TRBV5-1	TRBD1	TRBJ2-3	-	TGCGCCAGTTCCACAGGGGGTAGCACAGATACGCAGTATTTT	CASSTGGSTDTQYF
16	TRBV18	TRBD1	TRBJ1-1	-	TGTGCCAGCTCACCGAGACAGGGGGCGTCGGACACTGAAGCTTTCTTT	CASSPRQGASDTEAFF
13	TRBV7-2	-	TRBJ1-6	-	TGTGCCAGCAGCTTAGAACTTAATTCACCCCTCCACTTT	CASSLELNSPLHF
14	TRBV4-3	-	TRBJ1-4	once	TGCGCCAGCAGCCAAGACAGGACACTTGAAAAACTGTTTTTT	CASSQDRTLEKLFF
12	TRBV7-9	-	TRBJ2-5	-	TGTGCCAGCAGCCCCGAAGTGGAGACCCAGTACTTC	CASSPEVETQYF
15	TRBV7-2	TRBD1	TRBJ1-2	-	TGTGCCAGCAGCTCCCTACAGGGGATCAACTATGGCTACACCTTC	CASSSLQGINYGYTF
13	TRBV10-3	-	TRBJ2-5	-	TGTGCCATCCAGGGGAGCCCCGGAGAGACCCAGTACTTC	CAIQGSPGETQYF
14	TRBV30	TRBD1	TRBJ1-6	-	TGTGCCTGCCAATTCGGGACAGCAAATTCACCCCTCCACTTT	CACQFGTANSPLHF
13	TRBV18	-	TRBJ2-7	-	TGTGCCAGCTCACCGGAAGGGATCTACGAGCAGTACTTC	CASSPEGIYEQYF
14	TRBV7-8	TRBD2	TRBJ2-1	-	TGTGCCAGCAGCTTAGCGGGGGGGATTAATGAGCAGTTCTTC	CASSLAGGINEQFF
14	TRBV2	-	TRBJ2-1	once	TGTGCCAGCAGTGAAGGGGATGACTACAATGAGCAGTTCTTC	CASSEGDDYNEQFF
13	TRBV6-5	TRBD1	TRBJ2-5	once	TGTGCCAGCAGTAAGACAGGGAGAGAGACCCAGTACTTC	CASSKTGRETQYF